This T cell receptor (beta chain) was recorded in a study of OX40 agonist ivuxolimab in advanced cancers. About the study: With a range of 23 to 79, age averaged about 58 years, and 70% to 85% were male. Overall study findings and caveats: More expanded clones were seen, on average, in CD8+ T cells than in CD4+. Within 6 weeks, CD4+ and CD8+ blood T cells expanded clonally at 0.1 to 3.0 mg/kg. The authors did not determine the antigen specificity of the expanded peripheral T cells.

A note on this clone: Its antigen is as yet unknown.

Using immunoSEQ multiplex PCR, the repertoire was profiled, and TCRdb retains in-frame clones only, with some absent. The sample consists of tens of thousands of clones, approximately 86% of them appearing once. The CDR3 is 13 residues long. Germline CDR1 reads SGHRS; CDR2 reads YFSETQ. V lost 5 bases and J lost 4, with 11 bases in between. The chain links TRBV5-1 to TRBJ2-3, with TRBD1 as a possible D gene (5 bases). This TCR derives from an adult with an advanced solid tumor such as melanoma, head and neck, liver or kidney cancer. Specimen: CD4+ or CD8+ T cells sorted from blood, collected in a trial of the OX40 agonist ivuxolimab. The CDR3 sequence is CASRDSRSDTQYF. CDR3 DNA: TGCGCCAGCAGAGACAGTCGGTCAGATACGCAGTATTTT. Full variable domain (remainder filled in from reference TRBV5-1 and TRBJ2-3): KAGVTQTPRYLIKTRGQQVTLSCSPISGHRSVSWYQQTPGQGLQFLFEYFSETQRNKGNFPGRFSGRQFSNSRSEMNVSTLELGDSALYLCASRDSRSDTQYFGPGTRLTVL.